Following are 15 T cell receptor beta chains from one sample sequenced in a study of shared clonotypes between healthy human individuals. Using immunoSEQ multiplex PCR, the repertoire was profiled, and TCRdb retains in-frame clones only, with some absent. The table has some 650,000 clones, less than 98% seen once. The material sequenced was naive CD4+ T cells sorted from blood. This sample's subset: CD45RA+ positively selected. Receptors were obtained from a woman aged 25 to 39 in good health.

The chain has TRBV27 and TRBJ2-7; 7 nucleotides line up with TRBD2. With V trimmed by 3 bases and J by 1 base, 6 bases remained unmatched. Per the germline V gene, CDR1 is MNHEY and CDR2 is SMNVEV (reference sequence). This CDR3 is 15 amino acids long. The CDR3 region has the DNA TGTGCCAGCAGTTTCCAGGGACTACGTTCCTACGAGCAGTACTTC. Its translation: CASSFQGLRSYEQYF.

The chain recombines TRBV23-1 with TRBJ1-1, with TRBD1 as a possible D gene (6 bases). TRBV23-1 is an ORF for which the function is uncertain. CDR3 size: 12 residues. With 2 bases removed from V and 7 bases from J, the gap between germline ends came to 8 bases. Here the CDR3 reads CASSQNRDEAFF. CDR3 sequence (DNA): TGCGCCAGCAGTCAAAACAGGGATGAAGCTTTCTTT.

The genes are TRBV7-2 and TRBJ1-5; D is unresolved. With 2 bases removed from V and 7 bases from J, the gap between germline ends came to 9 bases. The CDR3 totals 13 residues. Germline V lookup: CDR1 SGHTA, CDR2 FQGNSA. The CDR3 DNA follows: TGTGCCAGCAGCTTAAATCAGAACCAGCCCCAGCATTTT. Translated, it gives CASSLNQNQPQHF. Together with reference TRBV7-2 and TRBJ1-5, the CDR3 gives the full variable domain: GAGVSQSPSNKVTEKGKDVELRCDPISGHTALYWYRQSLGQGLEFLIYFQGNSAPDKSGLPSDRFSAERTGGSVSTLTIQRTQQEDSAVYLCASSLNQNQPQHFGDGTRLSIL.

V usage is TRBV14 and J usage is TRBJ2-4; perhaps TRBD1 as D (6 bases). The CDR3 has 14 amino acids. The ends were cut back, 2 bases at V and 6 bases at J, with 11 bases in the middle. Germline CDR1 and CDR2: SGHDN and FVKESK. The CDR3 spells CASSQSTGGNIQYF. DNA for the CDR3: TGTGCCAGCAGCCAATCGACAGGCGGAAACATTCAGTACTTC.

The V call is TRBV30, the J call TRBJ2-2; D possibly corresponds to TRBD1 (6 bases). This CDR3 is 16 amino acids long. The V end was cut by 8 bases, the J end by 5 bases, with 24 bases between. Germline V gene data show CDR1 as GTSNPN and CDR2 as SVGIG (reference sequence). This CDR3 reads CARSPAGAMVTGELFF. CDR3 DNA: TGTGCCCGCAGCCCGGCAGGGGCCATGGTGACCGGGGAGCTGTTTTTT.

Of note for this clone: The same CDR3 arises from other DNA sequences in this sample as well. CDR3 nucleotide sequence: TGTGCCAGTAGACGGACTAGCGGATCCTACGAGCAGTACTTC. This encodes CASRRTSGSYEQYF. The chain links TRBV19 to TRBJ2-7; the match to TRBD2 covers 10 bases. With V trimmed by 6 bases and J by 1 base, 3 bases remained unmatched. CDR3 length equals 14 residues. The germline V gene encodes CDR1 LNHDA and CDR2 SQIVND (reference sequence).

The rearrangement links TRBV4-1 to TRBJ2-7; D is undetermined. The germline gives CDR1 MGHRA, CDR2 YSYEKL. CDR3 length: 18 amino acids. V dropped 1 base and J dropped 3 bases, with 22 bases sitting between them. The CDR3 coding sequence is TGCGCCAGCAGCCAAGGGGCCAGCTCAGGAATAATAAACTACGAGCAGTACTTC. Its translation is CASSQGASSGIINYEQYF.

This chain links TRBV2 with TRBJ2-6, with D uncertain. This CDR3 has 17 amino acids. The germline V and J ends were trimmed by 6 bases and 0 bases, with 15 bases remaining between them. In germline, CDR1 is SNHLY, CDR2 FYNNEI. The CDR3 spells CASRPRRLSSGANVLTF. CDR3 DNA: TGTGCCAGCAGACCCCGTCGCCTCAGCTCTGGGGCCAACGTCCTGACTTTC.

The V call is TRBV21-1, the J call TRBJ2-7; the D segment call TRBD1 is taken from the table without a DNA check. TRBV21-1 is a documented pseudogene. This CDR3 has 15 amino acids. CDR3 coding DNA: TGTGCCAGCAGGTGGGGCCGGGACACCCCCTACGAGCAGTACTTC. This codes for CASRWGRDTPYEQYF.

The CDR3 protein is CASRRGTSGSWTGELFF. In nucleotides, the CDR3 is TGTGCCAGCAGGAGGGGGACTAGCGGGAGTTGGACCGGGGAGCTGTTTTTT. The chain uses TRBV2 and TRBJ2-2; 14 positions agree with TRBD2. Per the germline V gene, CDR1 is SNHLY and CDR2 is FYNNEI. CDR3 length equals 17 residues. Unmatched junction bases numbered 8, after V lost 6 bases and J lost 5 bases.

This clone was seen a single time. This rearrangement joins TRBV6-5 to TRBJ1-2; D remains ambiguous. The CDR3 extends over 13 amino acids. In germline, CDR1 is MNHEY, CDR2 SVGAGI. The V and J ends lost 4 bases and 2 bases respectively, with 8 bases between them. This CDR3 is CASSLRVNYGYTF. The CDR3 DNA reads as TGTGCCAGCAGTTTAAGAGTCAACTATGGCTACACCTTC.

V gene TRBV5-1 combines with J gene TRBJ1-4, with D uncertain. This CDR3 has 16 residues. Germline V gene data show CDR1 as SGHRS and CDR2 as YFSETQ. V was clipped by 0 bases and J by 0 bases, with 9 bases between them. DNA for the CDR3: TGCGCCAGCAGCTTGGCGGTAGCGGCAACTAATGAAAAACTGTTTTTT. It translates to CASSLAVAATNEKLFF. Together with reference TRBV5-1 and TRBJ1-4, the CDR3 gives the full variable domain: KAGVTQTPRYLIKTRGQQVTLSCSPISGHRSVSWYQQTPGQGLQFLFEYFSETQRNKGNFPGRFSGRQFSNSRSEMNVSTLELGDSALYLCASSLAVAATNEKLFFGSGTQLSVL.

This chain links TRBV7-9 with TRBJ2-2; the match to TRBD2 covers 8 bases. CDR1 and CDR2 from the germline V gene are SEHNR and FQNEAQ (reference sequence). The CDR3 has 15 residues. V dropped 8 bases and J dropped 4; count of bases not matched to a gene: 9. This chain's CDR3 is CASGLAGGTTGELFF. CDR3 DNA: TGTGCCAGCGGCCTGGCGGGAGGAACCACCGGGGAGCTGTTTTTT.

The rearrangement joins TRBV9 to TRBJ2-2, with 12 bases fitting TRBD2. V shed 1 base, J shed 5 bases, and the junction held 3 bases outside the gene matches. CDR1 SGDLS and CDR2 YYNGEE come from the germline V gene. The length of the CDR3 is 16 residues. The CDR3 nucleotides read TGTGCCAGCAGCGTAACTAGCGGGAGGATGACCGGGGAGCTGTTTTTT. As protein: CASSVTSGRMTGELFF.

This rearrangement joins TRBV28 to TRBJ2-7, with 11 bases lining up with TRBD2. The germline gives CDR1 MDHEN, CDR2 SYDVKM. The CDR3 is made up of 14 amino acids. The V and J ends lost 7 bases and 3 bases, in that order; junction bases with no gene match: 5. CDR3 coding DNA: TGTGCCAGCAACACCGGGACTAGCGGCTACGAGCAGTACTTC. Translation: CASNTGTSGYEQYF.